The 2 T cell receptor beta chains listed next were all sequenced from one sample in a study of T cells after yellow fever vaccination. TCRdb re-derived calls from the 5' RACE reads in MiXCR, one entry per CDR3 protein. The repertoire consists of around 250,000 distinct CDR3 sequences, with 6.9% occurring once and the leading ten covering approximately 0.87%. The specimen comprised CD4+ T cells sorted from PBMCs, sampled 15 days after the yellow fever booster vaccination. These receptors were obtained from a man under 40 who received the YFV17D yellow fever vaccine.

This clonotype appeared many times. This chain joins TRBV4-3 and TRBJ2-4; D call uncertain. Germline V gene data show CDR1 as LGHNA and CDR2 as YSLEER. The V end was cut by 1 base, the J end by 1 base, with 11 bases between. The CDR3 is made up of 16 amino acids. CDR3 residues: CASSQGVGLAKNIQYF. The CDR3 region has the DNA TGCGCCAGCAGCCAAGGGGTAGGGCTGGCCAAAAACATTCAGTACTTC.

This clonotype has a count of ten or more. The chain employs TRBV20-1 and TRBJ2-6, with a weak D call TRBD1 (5 bases). The CDR3 runs to 15 residues. Per the germline V gene, CDR1 is DFQATT and CDR2 is SNEGSKA (reference sequence). Trimming left V 5 bases short and J 1 base short, with 12 bases between. Here the CDR3 DNA reads TGCAGTGCTCCCGACAGAAAGTCTGGGGCCAACGTCCTGACTTTC. As protein: CSAPDRKSGANVLTF.